Listed below are T cell receptor beta chains from one sample, sequenced in a study of cytomegalovirus exposure and HLA in healthy donors. Produced via immunoSEQ multiplex PCR; TCRdb's table is partial and in-frame only. The data contain about 160,000 clones, roughly 80% of them singletons. Sequenced sample: PBMCs. The receptor source for this set is a girl aged 5 to 17 in good health and CMV-seropositive. Both conserved end residues are part of each CDR3. The order of the fields is J gene, V gene, CDR3 length, CDR3 protein.

J: TRBJ2-3
V: TRBV4-3
length: 19
CDR3: CASSPEPITSGGGTDTQYF

J: TRBJ2-7
V: TRBV5-1
length: 16
CDR3: CASSYAAGLADYEQYF

J: TRBJ2-7
V: TRBV28
length: 11
CDR3: CASRGSYEQYF

J: TRBJ1-2
V: TRBV28
length: 13
CDR3: CASSSQGIYGYTF

J: TRBJ2-1
V: TRBV27
length: 15
CDR3: CASSLFRGSYNEQFF

J: TRBJ2-7
V: TRBV28
length: 16
CDR3: CASSLLGQAESYEQYF

J: TRBJ1-3
V: TRBV28
length: 15
CDR3: CASSLRQVAGNTIYF

J: TRBJ2-1
V: TRBV5-1
length: 14
CDR3: CASSSEGDYNEQFF

J: TRBJ2-3
V: TRBV9
length: 14
CDR3: CASSALGGTDTQYF

J: TRBJ1-2
V: TRBV9
length: 15
CDR3: CASSDGDRGGDGYTF